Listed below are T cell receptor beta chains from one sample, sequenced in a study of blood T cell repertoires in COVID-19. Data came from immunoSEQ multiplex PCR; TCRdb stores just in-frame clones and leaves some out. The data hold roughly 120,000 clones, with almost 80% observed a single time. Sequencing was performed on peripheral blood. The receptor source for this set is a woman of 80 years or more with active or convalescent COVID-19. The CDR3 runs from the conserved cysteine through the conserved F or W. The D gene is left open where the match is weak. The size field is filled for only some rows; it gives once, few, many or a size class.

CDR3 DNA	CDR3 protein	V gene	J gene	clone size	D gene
TGTGCCAGCAGCTTATCCCTCGCGGGAGATAGAGAGACCCAGTACTTC	CASSLSLAGDRETQYF	TRBV11-2	TRBJ2-5	once	TRBD2
TGTGCCAGCAGCTTGTGGGCTCCCTCCGTTTCCTCTGGAAACACCATATATTTT	CASSLWAPSVSSGNTIYF	TRBV5-6	TRBJ1-3	many	NA
TGTGCCAGCAGTTACTCTCGTGAGGGAAACACCATATATTTT	CASSYSREGNTIYF	TRBV6-5	TRBJ1-3	NA	NA
TGTGCCAGCAGCTCTCGGACTAGCGGGAGTACAGATACGCAGTATTTT	CASSSRTSGSTDTQYF	TRBV7-8	TRBJ2-3	NA	TRBD2
TGTGCCAGCAGAGAACGGGACTCAGAGCAGTTCTTC	CASRERDSEQFF	TRBV2	TRBJ2-1	NA	NA
TGTGCTAGTGGTTTGTATGGTGCGTGGTCTCCGCAAACCTTC	CASGLYGAWSPQTF	TRBV12-5	TRBJ1-2	few	NA
TGTGCCAGCAGCTTGGCCAAGCAACAGGGGTCAAGGACCGGGGAGCTGTTTTTT	CASSLAKQQGSRTGELFF	TRBV5-4	TRBJ2-2	NA	TRBD1
TGTGCCAGCAGCTCCGGGACAGGGCGGAGCACAGATACGCAGTATTTT	CASSSGTGRSTDTQYF	TRBV28	TRBJ2-3	NA	TRBD1
TGTGCCAGCAGCTTGGACGGACAGGGTGGTTCACCCCTCCACTTT	CASSLDGQGGSPLHF	TRBV11-1	TRBJ1-6	NA	TRBD1
TGCGCCAGCAAGGGGTACCAGGGACTAGGGATAAACACCGGGGAGCTGTTTTTT	CASKGYQGLGINTGELFF	TRBV5-1	TRBJ2-2	NA	TRBD2
TGTGCCAGCAGTCCTCCGTCTTATCAGCCCCAGCATTTT	CASSPPSYQPQHF	TRBV28	TRBJ1-5	once	NA
TGTGCCACCGCCCCACGAGGGTTCGACGAGCAGTACTTC	CATAPRGFDEQYF	TRBV15	TRBJ2-7	NA	NA
TGTGCCAGCAGCAAAATTCGGGGGTCCGTTTACGAGCAGTACTTC	CASSKIRGSVYEQYF	TRBV11-2	TRBJ2-7	NA	NA
TGTGCCAGCACTATTATAGCGGATACCTACAATGAGCAGTTCTTC	CASTIIADTYNEQFF	TRBV6-5	TRBJ2-1	NA	NA
TGCGCCAGCAGCCCGGGGGTTCTAGCCGACCCCTATGGCTACACCTTC	CASSPGVLADPYGYTF	TRBV5-1	TRBJ1-2	few	NA
TGTGCCAGCAGACGAGGGACTAGCGGTAGCACAGATACGCAGTATTTT	CASRRGTSGSTDTQYF	TRBV4-2	TRBJ2-3	NA	TRBD2
TGTGCCAGCAGAGTCCGGGACAGACCCTACAATGAGCAGTTCTTC	CASRVRDRPYNEQFF	TRBV6-5	TRBJ2-1	NA	TRBD1
TGTGCCAGCAGCTTAGGTAGCTTAGCGGGGGTCGGGGAGACCCAGTACTTC	CASSLGSLAGVGETQYF	TRBV7-2	TRBJ2-5	NA	TRBD2
TGCGCCAGCAGATATAAGAGCGGGAGAGGCACAGATACGCAGTATTTT	CASRYKSGRGTDTQYF	TRBV10-2	TRBJ2-3	NA	TRBD2
TGTGCCAGCATCGAGGGAGTAGCGGAGTCCTTTTTTTACAATGAGCAGTTCTTC	CASIEGVAESFFYNEQFF	TRBV21-1	TRBJ2-1	once	NA
TGTGCCAGCAGCCAGGACAGCTCCTACAATGAGCAGTTCTTC	CASSQDSSYNEQFF	TRBV7-3	TRBJ2-1	NA	NA
TGTGCCAGTAGTGCGTCACTAGCGGGGTTCCTCTACGAGCAGTACTTC	CASSASLAGFLYEQYF	TRBV19	TRBJ2-7	NA	TRBD2
TGTGCCAGCAGTGCACCCTGGGCTAGCGGGACCACAGATACGCAGTATTTT	CASSAPWASGTTDTQYF	TRBV2	TRBJ2-3	NA	TRBD2
TGCAGCGTTGAACCTGCAACTAATGAAAAACTGTTTTTT	CSVEPATNEKLFF	TRBV29-1	TRBJ1-4	NA	NA
TGTGCCTCCGGACAGCTCTACGAGCAGTACTTC	CASGQLYEQYF	TRBV28	TRBJ2-7	once	NA
TGTGCCAGCAGCCCTGGACTAGCGGGCTACGAGCAGTACTTC	CASSPGLAGYEQYF	TRBV28	TRBJ2-7	NA	TRBD2
TGTGCCAGCAGCCACGACGCGCATACGGAGGGCGGGGAGCTGTTTTTT	CASSHDAHTEGGELFF	TRBV9	TRBJ2-2	NA	NA
TGTGCCAGCAGCATTACAGGGGGCGGGACTGAAGCTTTCTTT	CASSITGGGTEAFF	TRBV9	TRBJ1-1	NA	TRBD1
TGTGCCAGTAGTCACAGTTCCTACGAGCAGTACTTC	CASSHSSYEQYF	TRBV19	TRBJ2-7	once	NA
TGTGCCAGCAGCCTAGGGCCAAGCACAGATACGCAGTATTTT	CASSLGPSTDTQYF	TRBV9	TRBJ2-3	NA	NA
TGTGCCAGTAGTATTTCTGGGGCAAGTGAAGCTTTCTTT	CASSISGASEAFF	TRBV19	TRBJ1-1	NA	NA
TGTGCCAGCTCACCTGGGACATACTCCTACGAGCAGTACTTC	CASSPGTYSYEQYF	TRBV18	TRBJ2-7	NA	NA
TGCAGTGCTAGTCCCGGGCCTAGCGGAGGCACAGATACGCAGTATTTT	CSASPGPSGGTDTQYF	TRBV20-1	TRBJ2-3	NA	TRBD2
TGCGCCAGCAGCCCGGGACAGGGTACCCACAATCAGCCCCAGCATTTT	CASSPGQGTHNQPQHF	TRBV5-1	TRBJ1-5	NA	TRBD1
TGCGCCAGCAGCCAAGATCTGCGGGGGGCGCATGGCTACACCTTC	CASSQDLRGAHGYTF	TRBV4-1	TRBJ1-2	NA	NA
TGTGCCAGCAGCTACCGGACAGACTACGAGCAGTACTTC	CASSYRTDYEQYF	TRBV7-8	TRBJ2-7	few	NA
TGCAGCGTAGAAGACAGGGGCTACGAGCAGTACTTC	CSVEDRGYEQYF	TRBV29-1	TRBJ2-7	NA	TRBD1
TGTGCCAGCAGCGTAGGCGTCCACGAAGAGGAAAACACCATATATTTT	CASSVGVHEEENTIYF	TRBV9	TRBJ1-3	NA	NA
TGTGCCAGCAGGGAAGGACTGAGCACTGAAGCTTTCTTT	CASREGLSTEAFF	TRBV2	TRBJ1-1	NA	NA
TGTGCCAGCAGCCCTATGAGGAGGGCGCAATACGAGCAGTACTTC	CASSPMRRAQYEQYF	TRBV5-4	TRBJ2-7	NA	NA
TGTGCCAGCAGCGACAGAAGGGGAAACACCATATATTTT	CASSDRRGNTIYF	TRBV5-6	TRBJ1-3	NA	NA
TGTGCCAGTCGGGGTACAGGGTTATACACTGAAGCTTTCTTT	CASRGTGLYTEAFF	TRBV19	TRBJ1-1	few	NA
TGTGCCAGCAGCGACCTAGCGGGTGGTTACAATGAGCAGTTCTTC	CASSDLAGGYNEQFF	TRBV9	TRBJ2-1	NA	TRBD2
TGTGCCAGCAGTCCCCGAACAGGGGGGAATTCACCCCTCCACTTT	CASSPRTGGNSPLHF	TRBV27	TRBJ1-6	once	TRBD1
TGTGCCAGCAGCATGCGGGGAGGGGTCAATGAGCAGTTCTTC	CASSMRGGVNEQFF	TRBV7-3	TRBJ2-1	NA	TRBD2
TGTGCCAGCAGTCCGCGGGAAGGGACAGATACGCAGTATTTT	CASSPREGTDTQYF	TRBV6-6	TRBJ2-3	NA	NA
TGTGCCAGCAGCCTTAGCGGGACCCACTACGAGCAGTACTTC	CASSLSGTHYEQYF	TRBV3-1/TRBV3-2	TRBJ2-7	NA	TRBD2
TGTGCCAGCAGTAAACAGGGCGGCGAGCAGTACTTC	CASSKQGGEQYF	TRBV2	TRBJ2-7	NA	NA
TGTGCCAGCAGCTTTGGCAGGCTGTACGAGCAGTACTTC	CASSFGRLYEQYF	TRBV11-2	TRBJ2-7	NA	NA
TGCGCCAGCAGCAGCGGGACTAGCTGGTATGAGCAGTTCTTC	CASSSGTSWYEQFF	TRBV5-1	TRBJ2-1	NA	TRBD2
TGTGCCAGCAGCCAAGGGACCTGGACAGGGGATAATGAGCAGTTCTTC	CASSQGTWTGDNEQFF	TRBV4-2	TRBJ2-1	NA	TRBD1
TGTGCCAGCAGCTTAAACAGGCCTGACTTGAATGAGCAGTTCTTC	CASSLNRPDLNEQFF	TRBV7-2	TRBJ2-1	NA	NA
TGCGCCAGCAGCGATCAGGGTACTGGTGACTATGGCTACACCTTC	CASSDQGTGDYGYTF	TRBV5-1	TRBJ1-2	NA	NA